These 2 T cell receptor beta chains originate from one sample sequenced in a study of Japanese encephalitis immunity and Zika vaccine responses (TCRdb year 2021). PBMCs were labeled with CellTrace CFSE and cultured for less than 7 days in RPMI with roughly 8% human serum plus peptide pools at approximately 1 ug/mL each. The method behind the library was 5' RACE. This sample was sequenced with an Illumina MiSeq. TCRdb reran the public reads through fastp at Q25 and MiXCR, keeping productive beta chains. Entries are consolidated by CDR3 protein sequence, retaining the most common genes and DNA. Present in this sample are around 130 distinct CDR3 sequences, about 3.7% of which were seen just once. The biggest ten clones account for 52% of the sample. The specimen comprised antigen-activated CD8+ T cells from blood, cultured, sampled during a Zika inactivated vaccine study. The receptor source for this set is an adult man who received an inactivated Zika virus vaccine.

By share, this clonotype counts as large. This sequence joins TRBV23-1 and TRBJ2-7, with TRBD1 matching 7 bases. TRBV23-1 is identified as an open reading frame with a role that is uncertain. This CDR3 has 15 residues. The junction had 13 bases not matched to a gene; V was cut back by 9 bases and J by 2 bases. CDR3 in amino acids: CASRTSTGSTYEQYF. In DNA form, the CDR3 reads TGCGCCAGTCGTACGTCGACAGGGAGTACCTACGAGCAGTACTTC.

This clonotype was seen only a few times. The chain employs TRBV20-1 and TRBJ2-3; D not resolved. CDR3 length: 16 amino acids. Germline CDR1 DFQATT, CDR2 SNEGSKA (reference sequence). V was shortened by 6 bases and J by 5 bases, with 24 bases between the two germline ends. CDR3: CSAQPMVILGKDTQYF. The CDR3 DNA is TGCAGTGCCCAACCAATGGTGATCTTGGGCAAAGATACGCAGTATTTT.